A single sample gave rise to the 2 T cell receptor beta chains below, sequenced in a study of T-cell reconstitution after alpha-beta-depleted transplantation in children. The authors prepared the TCRbeta library with unique molecular identifiers. TCRdb ran MiXCR on the PCR reads and lists one entry per CDR3 protein. The data hold about 110,000 distinct CDR3 sequences, with around 10% observed a single time. Sequencing was performed on PBMCs, taken before TCRalphabeta/CD19-depleted stem cell transplant. The receptors come from a boy aged 2 to 10 with acute lymphoblastic leukemia, due to receive a stem cell transplant.

This clonotype has a handful of counts. This chain uses TRBV18 with TRBJ2-7, with 8 bases lining up with TRBD2. Losses at the gene ends were 3 bases for V and 2 bases for J; bases not matched to a gene: 6. CDR1 is KGHSH, CDR2 LQKENI, per germline. This CDR3 comprises 15 residues. This chain's CDR3 is CASSPTSGGTYEQYF. CDR3 DNA: TGTGCCAGCTCACCTACTAGCGGAGGGACCTACGAGCAGTACTTC.

This clonotype has a count of ten or more. CDR3 sequence: CASSWGLAANTGELFF. The DNA for the CDR3 is TGCGCCAGCAGCTGGGGACTAGCCGCGAACACCGGGGAGCTGTTTTTT. This chain connects TRBV5-1 to TRBJ2-2; 9 bases match TRBD2. Germline V gene sequence: CDR1 SGHRS, CDR2 YFSETQ. With 3 bases clipped from V and 0 bases from J, the junction kept 3 bases outside the gene matches. The CDR3 has 16 residues.